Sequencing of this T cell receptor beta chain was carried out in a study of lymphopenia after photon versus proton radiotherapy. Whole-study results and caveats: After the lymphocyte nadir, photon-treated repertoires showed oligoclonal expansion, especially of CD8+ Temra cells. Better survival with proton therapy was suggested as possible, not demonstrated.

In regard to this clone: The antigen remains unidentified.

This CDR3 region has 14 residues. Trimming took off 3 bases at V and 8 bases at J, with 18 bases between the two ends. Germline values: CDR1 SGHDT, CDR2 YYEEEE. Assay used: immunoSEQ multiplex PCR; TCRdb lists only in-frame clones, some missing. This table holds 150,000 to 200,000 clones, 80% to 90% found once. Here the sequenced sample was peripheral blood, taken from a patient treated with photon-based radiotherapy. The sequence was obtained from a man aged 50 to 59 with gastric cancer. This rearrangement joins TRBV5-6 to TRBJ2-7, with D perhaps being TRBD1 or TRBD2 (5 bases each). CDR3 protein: CASSSRWDPPKQYF. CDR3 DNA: TGTGCCAGCAGCTCGCGGTGGGACCCTCCGAAGCAGTACTTC.